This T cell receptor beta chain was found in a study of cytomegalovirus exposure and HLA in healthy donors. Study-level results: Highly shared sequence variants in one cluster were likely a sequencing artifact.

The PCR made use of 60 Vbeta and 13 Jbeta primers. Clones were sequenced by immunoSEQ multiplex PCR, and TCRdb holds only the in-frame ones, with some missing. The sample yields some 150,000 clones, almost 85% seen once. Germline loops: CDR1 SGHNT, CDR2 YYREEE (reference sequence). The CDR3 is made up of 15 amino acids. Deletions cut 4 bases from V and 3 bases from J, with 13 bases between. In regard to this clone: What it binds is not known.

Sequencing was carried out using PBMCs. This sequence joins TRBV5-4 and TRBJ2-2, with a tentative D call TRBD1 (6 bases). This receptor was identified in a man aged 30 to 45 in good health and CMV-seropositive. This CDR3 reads CASSGNRDHTGELFF. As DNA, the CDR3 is TGTGCCAGCAGCGGAAACAGGGATCACACCGGGGAGCTGTTTTTT.